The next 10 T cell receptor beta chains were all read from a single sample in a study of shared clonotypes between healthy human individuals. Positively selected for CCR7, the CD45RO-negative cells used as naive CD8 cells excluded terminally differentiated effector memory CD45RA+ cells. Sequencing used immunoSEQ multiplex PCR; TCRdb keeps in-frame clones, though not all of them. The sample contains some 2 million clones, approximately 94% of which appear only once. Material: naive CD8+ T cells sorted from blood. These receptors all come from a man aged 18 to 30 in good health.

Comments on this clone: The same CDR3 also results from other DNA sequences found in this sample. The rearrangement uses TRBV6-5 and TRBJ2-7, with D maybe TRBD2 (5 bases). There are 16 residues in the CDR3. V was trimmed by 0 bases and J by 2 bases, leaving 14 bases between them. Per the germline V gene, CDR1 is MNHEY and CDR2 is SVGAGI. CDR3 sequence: CASSYSTGERPYEQYF. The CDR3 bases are TGTGCCAGCAGTTACTCGACTGGAGAGCGGCCCTACGAGCAGTACTTC.

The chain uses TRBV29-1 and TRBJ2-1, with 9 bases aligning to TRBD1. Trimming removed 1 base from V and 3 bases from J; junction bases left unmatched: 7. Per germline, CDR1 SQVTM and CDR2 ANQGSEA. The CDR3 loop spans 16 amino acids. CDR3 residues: CSVEGLDRGVYNEQFF. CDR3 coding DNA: TGCAGCGTTGAAGGGTTGGACAGGGGAGTCTACAATGAGCAGTTCTTC.

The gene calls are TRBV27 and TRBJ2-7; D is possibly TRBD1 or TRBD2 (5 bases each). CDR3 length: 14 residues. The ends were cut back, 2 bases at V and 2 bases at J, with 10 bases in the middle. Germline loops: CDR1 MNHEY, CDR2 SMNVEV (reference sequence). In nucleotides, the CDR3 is TGTGCCAGCAGTTTAGGGACCGTACCCTACGAGCAGTACTTC. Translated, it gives CASSLGTVPYEQYF.

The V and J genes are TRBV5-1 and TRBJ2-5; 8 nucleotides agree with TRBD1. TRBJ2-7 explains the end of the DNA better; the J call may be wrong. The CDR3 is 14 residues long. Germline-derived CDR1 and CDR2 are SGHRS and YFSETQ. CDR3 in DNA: TGCGCCAGCAGCGGAGGACAGGGTTTCAACGAGCAGTACTTC. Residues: CASSGGQGFNEQYF.

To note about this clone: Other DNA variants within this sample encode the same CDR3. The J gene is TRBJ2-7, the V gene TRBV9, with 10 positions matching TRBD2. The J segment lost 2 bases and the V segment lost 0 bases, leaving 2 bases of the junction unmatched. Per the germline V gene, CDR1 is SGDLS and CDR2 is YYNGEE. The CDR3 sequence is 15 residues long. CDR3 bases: TGTGCCAGCAGCGTAGGAAGCGGGGGGGCCTACGAGCAGTACTTC. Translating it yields CASSVGSGGAYEQYF.

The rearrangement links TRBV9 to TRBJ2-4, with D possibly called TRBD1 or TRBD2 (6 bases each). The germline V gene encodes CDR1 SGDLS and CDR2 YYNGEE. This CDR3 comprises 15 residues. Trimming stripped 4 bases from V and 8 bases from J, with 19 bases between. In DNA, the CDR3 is TGTGCCAGCAGCCTCGAAGGGGTGAGGGGGGACATTCAGTACTTC. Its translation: CASSLEGVRGDIQYF.

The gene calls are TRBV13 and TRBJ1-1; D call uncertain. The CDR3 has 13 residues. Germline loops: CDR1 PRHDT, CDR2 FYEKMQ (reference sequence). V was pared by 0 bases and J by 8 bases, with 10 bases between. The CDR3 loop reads CASSLGLGVEAFF. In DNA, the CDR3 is TGTGCCAGCAGCTTAGGCCTAGGTGTGGAAGCTTTCTTT. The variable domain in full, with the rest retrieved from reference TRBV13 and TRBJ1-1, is AAGVIQSPRHLIKEKRETATLKCYPIPRHDTVYWYQQGPGQDPQFLISFYEKMQSDKGSIPDRFSAQQFSDYHSELNMSSLELGDSALYFCASSLGLGVEAFFGQGTRLTVV.

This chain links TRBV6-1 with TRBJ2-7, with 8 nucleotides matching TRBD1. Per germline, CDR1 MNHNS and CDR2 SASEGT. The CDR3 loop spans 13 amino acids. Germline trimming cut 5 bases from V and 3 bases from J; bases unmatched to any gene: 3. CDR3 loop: CASSRGQGYEQYF. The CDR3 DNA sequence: TGTGCCAGCAGTCGCGGACAGGGCTACGAGCAGTACTTC.

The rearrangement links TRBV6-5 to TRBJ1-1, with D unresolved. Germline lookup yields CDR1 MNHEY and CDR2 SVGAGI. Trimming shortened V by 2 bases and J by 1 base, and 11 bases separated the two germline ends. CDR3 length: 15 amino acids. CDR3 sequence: CASSYAAAGNTEAFF. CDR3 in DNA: TGTGCCAGCAGTTACGCCGCGGCCGGGAACACTGAAGCTTTCTTT.

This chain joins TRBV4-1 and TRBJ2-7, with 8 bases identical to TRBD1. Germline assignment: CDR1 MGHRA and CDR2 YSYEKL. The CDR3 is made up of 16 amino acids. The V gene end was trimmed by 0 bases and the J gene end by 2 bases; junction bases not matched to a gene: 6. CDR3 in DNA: TGCGCCAGCAGCCAAGATGAGACAGGGGCTCCCTACGAGCAGTACTTC. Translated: CASSQDETGAPYEQYF.